The following is a TCR beta chain sequence with its context. Its specificity is not known. Looked up from germline, CDR1 is MDHEN and CDR2 is SYDVKM. The V gene end was trimmed by 8 bases and the J gene end by 0 bases; junction bases not matched to a gene: 10. The CDR3 is 16 amino acids. The data belong to a study of cytomegalovirus exposure and HLA in healthy donors. Whole-study context: The 110 or so validation repertoires, a later analysis reported, used the same platform as the roughly 610 first-cohort repertoires. Whole-study findings and limits: Cytomegalovirus status, reportedly, was diagnosed with high specificity and sensitivity by the classifier. The CMV antigen specificity of a few CMV-associated chains was confirmed through in vitro analysis. The authors listed some 160 TCR beta chains as cytomegalovirus-associated.

Here immunoSEQ multiplex PCR was the method, and the copy in TCRdb shows in-frame clones only, minus some. The data show about 150,000 clones, 86% seen once. The receptor comes from a human donor in good health. The sequenced material came from PBMCs. The chain is built from TRBV28 and TRBJ2-3; 8 nucleotides align to TRBD1. CDR3 bases: TGTGCCAGCGCTGACCGGGACAGGCTAAGCACAGATACGCAGTATTTT. Its protein product is CASADRDRLSTDTQYF.